This T cell receptor beta chain was captured in a study of blood T cell repertoires in COVID-19. Data came from immunoSEQ multiplex PCR; TCRdb stores just in-frame clones and leaves some out. The table includes around 190,000 clones, roughly 83% detected once. Among Cohort 3 donors, those recovered had two negative PCRs, clearance, or symptom resolution. The sample consisted of PBMCs or T cells enriched from blood (not recorded which). The TCR comes from a woman aged 25 to 45 who had recovered from COVID-19.

CDR3 loop: CASRLPSGSGNTIYF. The CDR3 DNA reads as TGTGCCAGCAGACTACCAAGTGGCTCTGGAAACACCATATATTTT. The rearrangement joins TRBV28 to TRBJ1-3; no clear D gene. CDR1 is MDHEN and CDR2 is SYDVKM in the germline V gene. V shed 6 bases and J shed 0 bases, with 12 bases lying between them. There are 15 residues in the CDR3.